This passage covers 22 T cell receptor beta chains from one sample sequenced in a study of Graves' ophthalmopathy and Graves' hyperthyroidism. The TCR beta CDR3 regions underwent amplification from RNA transcripts. Following a first-round RT-PCR that used HTBI primers, a second-round multiplex PCR was carried out. TCRdb called the multiplex PCR reads again in MiXCR, with one record for every CDR3 protein. The table records about 210,000 distinct CDR3 sequences, 25% to 35% of them present only once. The sequencing input was peripheral blood. The receptor set was obtained from a man aged 45 to 65 with Graves' ophthalmopathy.

There are many counts of this clonotype. The rearrangement joins TRBV20-1 to TRBJ2-5; TRBD1 might be the D (6 bases). From germline, CDR1 is DFQATT and CDR2 SNEGSKA (reference sequence). V was trimmed by 4 bases and J by 0 bases, leaving 9 bases between them. The CDR3 covers 13 residues. The CDR3 region has the DNA TGCAGTGCTACCCGACAGGACCAAGAGACCCAGTACTTC. Its protein is CSATRQDQETQYF.

This clonotype was detected a few times. V gene TRBV19 combines with J gene TRBJ2-2, with D perhaps given as TRBD1 or TRBD2 (5 bases each). The CDR3 contains 15 residues. Per the germline V gene, CDR1 is LNHDA and CDR2 is SQIVND (reference sequence). The V gene lost 4 bases and the J gene lost 0 bases, with 9 bases spanning the gap. CDR3 amino acids: CASSNGTPNTGELFF. CDR3 coding DNA: TGTGCCAGTAGTAACGGGACCCCGAACACCGGGGAGCTGTTTTTT.

This clonotype was seen repeatedly, ten times or more. This chain joins TRBV28 and TRBJ1-5, with D unresolved. The CDR3 length is 14 residues. V gave up 6 bases and J gave up 6 bases, with 15 bases separating them. Germline lookup yields CDR1 MDHEN and CDR2 SYDVKM. CDR3: CASSQTLSGQPQHF. CDR3 nucleotides: TGTGCCAGCAGCCAGACCCTGTCGGGTCAGCCCCAGCATTTT.

The chain is built from TRBV6-5 and TRBJ2-7; D is possibly TRBD1 (6 bases). The germline V and J ends were trimmed by 4 bases and 7 bases, with 20 bases remaining between them. The germline CDR1 and CDR2 sequences are MNHEY and SVGAGI. The CDR3 totals 15 residues. DNA of the CDR3: TGTGCCAGCAGTTTCCAGGGGACAAGTATGTGGGAGCAGTACTTC. Its protein product is CASSFQGTSMWEQYF.

This clonotype was seen a single time. The chain recombines TRBV28 with TRBJ2-2; 9 bases fit TRBD1. Unmatched junction bases numbered 9, after V lost 6 bases and J lost 1 base. The CDR3 loop spans 17 amino acids. Germline lookup yields CDR1 MDHEN and CDR2 SYDVKM. The CDR3 DNA sequence: TGTGCCAGCAGAGGGTCCGGGACAGGGATGAACACCGGGGAGCTGTTTTTT. Its translation is CASRGSGTGMNTGELFF. Complete variable domain (other parts from reference TRBV28 and TRBJ2-2): DVKVTQSSRYLVKRTGEKVFLECVQDMDHENMFWYRQDPGLGLRLIYFSYDVKMKEKGDIPEGYSVSREKKERFSLILESASTNQTSMYLCASRGSGTGMNTGELFFGEGSRLTVL.

On this clonotype: With a much larger clone just one base away, this may be a read error. The conserved final phenylalanine or tryptophan is absent from the CDR3, which likely points to a read error. V and J are TRBV18 and TRBJ2-2; 8 positions match TRBD1. This CDR3 has 16 residues. The V segment lost 3 bases and the J segment 2 bases; nucleotides outside the gene matches: 5. Germline V gives CDR1 KGHSH, CDR2 LQKENI. The CDR3 DNA reads TGTGCCAGCTCACCGACAGGGGCTCTCAACACCGGGGAGCTGTTTTTA. The encoded protein is CASSPTGALNTGELFL.

V usage is TRBV12-3 or TRBV12-4 and J usage is TRBJ2-7; a possible D gene is TRBD1 (6 bases). The V and J ends lost 5 bases and 2 bases respectively, with 10 bases between them. The CDR3 covers 13 residues. This chain's CDR3 is CASSGDTTYEQYF. Written as DNA, the CDR3 is TGTGCCAGCAGTGGGGACACGACCTACGAGCAGTACTTC.

This clonotype came up many times. V is TRBV7-3 and J is TRBJ2-2; no clear D gene. Germline CDR1 is SGHTA and CDR2 is FQGTGA. The CDR3 runs to 14 residues. V lost 3 bases, J lost 1 base, and 6 bases lay in between. The CDR3 nucleotides read TGTGCCAGCAGCTTTTTGGAGAACACCGGGGAGCTGTTTTTT. It codes for CASSFLENTGELFF.

This clonotype was counted many times. The rearrangement uses TRBV6-5 and TRBJ1-2; 10 bases fit TRBD1. The CDR3 covers 15 residues. J gave up 5 bases and V 2 bases, and 5 bases lay outside the gene matches. Germline CDR1 reads MNHEY; CDR2 reads SVGAGI. CDR3 coding DNA: TGTGCCAGCAGTTACGGCGACAGGGGGCCATATGGCTACACCTTC. It specifies CASSYGDRGPYGYTF.

V is TRBV24-1 and J is TRBJ1-6; TRBD1 aligns across 8 bases. The CDR3 runs 17 residues. J was trimmed by 10 bases and V by 5 bases; bases with no gene match: 15. The germline CDR1 and CDR2 sequences are KGHDR and SFDVKD. CDR3 region: CATSVSDRAQFCSPLHF. CDR3 nucleotide sequence: TGTGCCACCAGTGTCTCGGACAGGGCCCAGTTTTGCTCACCCCTCCACTTT.

This clonotype came up many times. The V and J genes are TRBV4-3 and TRBJ2-7; no clear D. The germline gives CDR1 LGHNA, CDR2 YSLEER. Trimming stripped 1 base from V and 0 bases from J, with 7 bases between. This CDR3 is built from 14 residues. The CDR3 sequence: CASSQVKSSYEQYF. As DNA, the CDR3 is TGCGCCAGCAGCCAAGTCAAGAGCTCCTACGAGCAGTACTTC.

The gene calls are TRBV30 and TRBJ1-3, with D hard to call. From germline, CDR1 is GTSNPN and CDR2 SVGIG (reference sequence). This CDR3 contains 14 residues. V gave up 0 bases and J gave up 4 bases, with 10 bases separating them. The CDR3 is CAWSVTVRGNTIYF. The CDR3 DNA reads as TGTGCCTGGAGTGTAACAGTCCGCGGAAACACCATATATTTT.

This clonotype was counted ten times or more. This chain uses TRBV20-1 with TRBJ2-5, with 11 bases that match TRBD2. CDR1 is DFQATT and CDR2 is SNEGSKA in the germline V gene (reference sequence). The CDR3 length is 16 residues. The V gene end was trimmed by 5 bases and the J gene end by 4 bases; junction bases not matched to a gene: 12. The CDR3 DNA sequence: TGCAGTGCTCCCAACTTACTAGCGGGAGTTGGAGAGACCCAGTACTTC. Residues: CSAPNLLAGVGETQYF.

In its sample, this clonotype was seen many times. The rearrangement uses TRBV5-6 and TRBJ2-4, with no clear D. The germline gives CDR1 SGHDT, CDR2 YYEEEE. V lost 4 bases to trimming and J lost 9 bases, with 11 bases between them. This CDR3 spans 12 amino acids. DNA for the CDR3: TGTGCCAGCAGCCGAAAGGTCGGCATTCAGTACTTC. Its protein is CASSRKVGIQYF.

This clonotype turned up a few times. A read error is possible here, since a much larger clone lies one base away. The chain joins TRBV28 to TRBJ2-7; 8 bases map to TRBD1. The CDR3 is 16 amino acids. Looked up from germline, CDR1 is MDHEN and CDR2 is SYDVKM. In DNA form, the CDR3 reads TGTGTCAGCGAATCAGGGGTTGGGACAGGAGCCTACGAGCAGTACTTC. Translated: CVSESGVGTGAYEQYF.

This clonotype was counted once. The chain employs TRBV20-1 and TRBJ1-2, with 9 bases that match TRBD1. Germline V gene lookup returns CDR1 DFQATT and CDR2 SNEGSKA (reference sequence). This CDR3 has 13 residues. V shed 7 bases and J 5 bases; nucleotides not matched to a gene: 8. CDR3 region: CSVRTGDEYGYTF. CDR3 DNA sequence: TGCAGTGTTAGGACAGGGGACGAGTATGGCTACACCTTC.

The chain combines TRBV7-2 with TRBJ2-7, with D unresolved. V shed 1 base and J shed 2 bases, with 12 bases lying between them. CDR1 SGHTA and CDR2 FQGNSA come from the germline V gene. The CDR3 has 15 residues. DNA of the CDR3: TGTGCCAGCAGCTTAGGAGGCAACGAGGCCTACGAGCAGTACTTC. Its protein product is CASSLGGNEAYEQYF. Using reference TRBV7-2 and TRBJ2-7 for the parts outside the CDR3, the full variable domain is GAGVSQSPSNKVTEKGKDVELRCDPISGHTALYWYRQSLGQGLEFLIYFQGNSAPDKSGLPSDRFSAERTGGSVSTLTIQRTQQEDSAVYLCASSLGGNEAYEQYFGPGTRLTVT.

Ten or more counts support this clonotype. The chain combines TRBV5-1 with TRBJ2-7; 7 bases align to TRBD1. The CDR3 covers 16 residues. V lost 3 bases, J lost 4 bases, and 13 bases stayed unmatched. Germline CDR1 SGHRS, CDR2 YFSETQ. The CDR3 loop reads CASSSARDSRKYEQYF. The CDR3 DNA reads as TGCGCCAGCAGCTCGGCCCGGGACAGCCGGAAGTACGAGCAGTACTTC.

This clonotype was seen a few times. V is TRBV15 and J is TRBJ2-2; D is possibly TRBD1 (6 bases). The germline CDR1 and CDR2 sequences are LNHNV and YYDKDF (reference sequence). V gave up 5 bases and J gave up 7 bases, with 17 bases separating them. The CDR3 is made up of 15 amino acids. CDR3 residues: CATSGNRDGGGELFF. The CDR3 DNA sequence: TGTGCCACCAGCGGCAACAGGGACGGCGGCGGGGAGCTGTTTTTT.

The V gene is TRBV11-2, the J gene TRBJ2-5; 9 bases agree with TRBD2. Germline CDR1 SGHAT, CDR2 FQNNGV. With 4 bases clipped from V and 5 bases from J, the junction kept 8 bases outside the gene matches. The CDR3 consists of 15 residues. The CDR3, as DNA: TGTGCCAGCAGCTCATTTGGCGGGAGGGTTGAGACCCAGTACTTC. It yields the protein CASSSFGGRVETQYF.

This clonotype was counted ten times or more. The chain joins TRBV29-1 to TRBJ2-5; D perhaps matches TRBD1 (6 bases). V lost 2 bases and J 7 bases, leaving 23 bases between the germline ends. From germline, CDR1 is SQVTM and CDR2 ANQGSEA. The CDR3 has 16 residues. CDR3 in amino acids: CSVELMDSVSGRTQYF. CDR3 nucleotide sequence: TGCAGCGTTGAATTGATGGACAGTGTATCGGGAAGGACCCAGTACTTC.

This clonotype was picked up many times. The J gene is TRBJ1-5, the V gene TRBV6-2 or TRBV6-3; 10 positions match TRBD1. Germline V gene data show CDR1 as MNHEY and CDR2 as SVGEGT. The CDR3 has 19 amino acids. V dropped 1 base and J dropped 0; count of bases not matched to a gene: 9. CDR3 amino acids: CASSYFRDRGNPSNQPQHF. The DNA of the CDR3 is TGTGCCAGCAGTTACTTCCGGGACAGGGGAAATCCTAGCAATCAGCCCCAGCATTTT.